The TCR beta chain described here comes from a study of regulatory T cells in long-lasting Graves disease. Documented time point: newly diagnosed GD, antithyroid drugs for less than 3 months. Researchers made the TCR library from RNA that was extracted from PBMCs. Libraries of TCR beta came from iRepertoire HTBI primers plus Arm-PCR of CDR3 regions. Each CDR3 protein is one row after TCRdb ran MiXCR on the multiplex PCR reads. The sample records about 330,000 distinct CDR3 sequences, roughly 17% being singletons. This clonotype was seen ten or more times. Another study also made use of these data, one on T cells in Graves' hyperthyroidism and ophthalmopathy.

The clonotype comes from a woman under 30 with Graves disease. This specimen was peripheral blood mononuclear cells (PBMCs), taken at new diagnosis, from a patient treated with antithyroid drugs.

This CDR3 reads CASSLTGGMNTEAFF. In nucleotides, the CDR3 is TGCGCCAGCAGCTTGACGGGGGGGATGAACACTGAAGCTTTCTTT. V usage is TRBV5-1 and J usage is TRBJ1-1; weak D call: TRBD1 (5 bases). Germline V gives CDR1 SGHRS, CDR2 YFSETQ. CDR3 length equals 15 residues. Between the trimmed V and J ends, which lost 1 base and 0 bases, there was a span of 10 bases.